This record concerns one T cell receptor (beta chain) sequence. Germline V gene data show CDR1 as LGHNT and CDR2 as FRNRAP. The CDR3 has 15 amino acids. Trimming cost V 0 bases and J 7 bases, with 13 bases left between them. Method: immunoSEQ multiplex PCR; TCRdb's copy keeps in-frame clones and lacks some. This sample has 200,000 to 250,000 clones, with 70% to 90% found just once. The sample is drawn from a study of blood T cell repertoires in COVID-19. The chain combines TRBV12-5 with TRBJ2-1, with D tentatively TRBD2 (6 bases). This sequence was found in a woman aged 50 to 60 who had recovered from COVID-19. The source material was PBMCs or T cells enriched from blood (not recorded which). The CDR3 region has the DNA TGTGCTAGTGGTTTGGTACTCGGGGGAGGTAATGAGCAGTTCTTC. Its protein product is CASGLVLGGGNEQFF.